The clone carrying this T cell receptor (beta chain) was observed a few times. The sample comes from a study of blood T cells in healthy people across ages. A second PCR of 7 to 11 cycles used a sample-barcoded 5' primer and a J-beta primer mix. TCRdb re-called the 5' RACE reads with MiXCR, one entry per CDR3 protein. The table records hundreds of thousands of distinct CDR3 sequences, around 25% of them present only once. Every sample had a minimum of 6 million PBMCs isolated. Losses at the gene ends were 4 bases for V and 5 bases for J; bases not matched to a gene: 13. CDR1 is SGHRS and CDR2 is YFSETQ in the germline V gene. This CDR3 has 16 residues. The data also belong to a second study, concerning T cells of mothers and their children. That study reports: Whether pairs are related or unrelated, thymic selection shapes their TCR recombination output in much the same way.

The receptor's source is a boy between 5 and 17 years old in good health. The specimen was blood. The chain carries TRBV5-1 and TRBJ1-1; 8 bases map to TRBD1. The CDR3, as DNA: TGCGCCAGCAGCGCCGGACAGGGTCAAAGTGAAACTGAAGCTTTCTTT. It codes for CASSAGQGQSETEAFF.